A single sample gave rise to the 8 T cell receptor beta chains below, sequenced in a study of metastatic and nonmetastatic thyroid tumors. MiXCR reprocessed the PCR reads for TCRdb. The sample carries some 18,000 clones, approximately 37% recorded once. None of the patients had undergone any treatment ahead of thyroid surgery. The sample comprised tumor tissue. All receptors derive from a female donor with papillary thyroid cancer or a benign thyroid nodule (not recorded which). Some clones in this sample may be carry-over from other donors' samples.

The J gene is TRBJ2-7, the V gene TRBV10-1, with 7 bases aligning to TRBD2. CDR1 and CDR2 (germline): WNHNN, SYGVQD (reference sequence). The CDR3 extends over 14 amino acids. The junction had 9 bases not matched to a gene; V was cut back by 6 bases and J by 4 bases. CDR3 in amino acids: CASSPSGKGYEQYF. The CDR3 DNA reads TGCGCCAGCAGCCCTAGCGGTAAGGGGTACGAGCAGTACTTC.

The J gene is TRBJ2-1, the V gene TRBV16; 8 bases line up with TRBD1. CDR1 is KGHSY, CDR2 FQNENV, per germline. The V and J ends lost 4 bases and 7 bases, in that order; junction bases with no gene match: 18. There are 18 residues in the CDR3. Here the CDR3 reads CASSPLGAGTGGANEQFF. The CDR3 DNA reads TGTGCCAGCAGCCCCCTAGGGGCCGGGACAGGCGGGGCGAATGAGCAGTTCTTC.

CDR3 sequence (DNA): TGCAGTGCTAGTCCGGGTTCTTTCGAGCAGTACTTC. Translated: CSASPGSFEQYF. The V and J genes are TRBV20-1 and TRBJ2-7; the D is unclear. Germline loops: CDR1 DFQATT, CDR2 SNEGSKA (reference sequence). The CDR3 has 12 amino acids. The V gene lost 3 bases and the J gene lost 6 bases, with 12 bases spanning the gap.

The DNA of the CDR3 is TGCAGTGCACCGACCGGGACAGGGGGCGATTCACCCCTCCACTTT. This codes for CSAPTGTGGDSPLHF. This chain uses TRBV20-1 with TRBJ1-6; 12 nucleotides match TRBD1. Germline V gives CDR1 DFQATT, CDR2 SNEGSKA (reference sequence). The CDR3 has 15 amino acids. Unmatched junction bases numbered 8, after V lost 6 bases and J lost 8 bases.

The chain employs TRBV4-2 and TRBJ2-2; TRBD2 agrees at 7 bases. Per germline, CDR1 LGHNA and CDR2 YNFKEQ. The CDR3 spans 16 residues. The J segment lost 0 bases and the V segment lost 5 bases, leaving 6 bases of the junction unmatched. CDR3 nucleotide sequence: TGTGCCAGCAGCAGTCTAGCGGTAACGAACACCGGGGAGCTGTTTTTT. This codes for CASSSLAVTNTGELFF.

This clone was counted only a few times. This CDR3 is CASQGAGHPNTEAFF. CDR3 sequence (DNA): TGTGCCAGCCAAGGGGCTGGACATCCGAACACTGAAGCTTTCTTT. The rearrangement joins TRBV6-1 to TRBJ1-1; D possibly corresponds to TRBD1 (5 bases). The germline V gene encodes CDR1 MNHNS and CDR2 SASEGT. The CDR3 has 15 amino acids. Trimming pared 8 bases from V and 1 base from J, leaving 17 bases between.

The chain is built from TRBV3-1 and TRBJ2-2; D might be TRBD2 (7 bases). The CDR3 runs 16 residues. V lost 0 bases and J 5 bases, leaving 13 bases between the germline ends. CDR1 LGHDT and CDR2 YNNKEL come from the germline V gene (reference sequence). CDR3 residues: CASSQEGAGETGELFF. The CDR3 DNA reads as TGTGCCAGCAGCCAAGAGGGGGCGGGAGAGACCGGGGAGCTGTTTTTT.

V and J are TRBV18 and TRBJ2-3; D is ambiguous. Germline V gene data show CDR1 as KGHSH and CDR2 as LQKENI. V was trimmed by 3 bases and J by 1 base, leaving 8 bases between them. This CDR3 comprises 14 residues. As DNA, the CDR3 is TGTGCCAGCTCACCGACTGGAGGCACAGATACGCAGTATTTT. Translation: CASSPTGGTDTQYF.